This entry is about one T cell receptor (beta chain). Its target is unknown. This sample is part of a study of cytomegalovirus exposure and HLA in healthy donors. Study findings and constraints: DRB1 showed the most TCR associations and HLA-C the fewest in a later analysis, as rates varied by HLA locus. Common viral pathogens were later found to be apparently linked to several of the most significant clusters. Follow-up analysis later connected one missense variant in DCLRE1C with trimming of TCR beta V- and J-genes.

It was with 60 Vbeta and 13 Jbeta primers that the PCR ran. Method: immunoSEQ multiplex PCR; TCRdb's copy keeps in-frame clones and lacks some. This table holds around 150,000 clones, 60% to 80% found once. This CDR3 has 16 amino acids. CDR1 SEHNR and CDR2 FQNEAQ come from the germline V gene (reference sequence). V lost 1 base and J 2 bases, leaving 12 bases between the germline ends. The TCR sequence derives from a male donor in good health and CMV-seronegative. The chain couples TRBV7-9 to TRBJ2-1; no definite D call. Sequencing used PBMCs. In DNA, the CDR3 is TGTGCCAGCAGCTTAGAAATAAGCGTAACCTACAATGAGCAGTTCTTC. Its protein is CASSLEISVTYNEQFF.